These 12 T cell receptor beta chains originate from one sample sequenced in a study of OX40 agonist ivuxolimab in advanced cancers. Assay: immunoSEQ multiplex PCR; the TCRdb copy retains only in-frame clones and omits some. The table shows approximately 64,000 clones, with about nine tenths occurring only once. The sequencing here drew on CD4+ or CD8+ T cells sorted from blood, taken in a trial of the OX40 agonist ivuxolimab. All receptors derive from an adult with an advanced solid tumor such as melanoma, head and neck, liver or kidney cancer.

CDR3 coding DNA: TGTGCCAGCAGTGAATCGGCCAGGACCGGGGAGCTGTTTTTT. Translation: CASSESARTGELFF. V gene TRBV6-1 combines with J gene TRBJ2-2; no clear D. The V end was cut by 2 bases, the J end by 5 bases, with 9 bases between. Germline CDR1 MNHNS, CDR2 SASEGT. The CDR3 sequence is 14 residues long.

This clone was seen more than once but under ten times. V gene TRBV13 combines with J gene TRBJ2-2, with D perhaps matching TRBD1 (6 bases). Germline-derived CDR1 and CDR2 are PRHDT and FYEKMQ (reference sequence). V lost 5 bases, J lost 3 bases, and 10 bases lay in between. CDR3 size: 14 residues. The CDR3, as DNA: TGTGCCAGCAGCCCCGGGACACACACCGGGGAGCTGTTTTTT. It specifies CASSPGTHTGELFF. Together with reference TRBV13 and TRBJ2-2, the CDR3 gives the full variable domain: AAGVIQSPRHLIKEKRETATLKCYPIPRHDTVYWYQQGPGQDPQFLISFYEKMQSDKGSIPDRFSAQQFSDYHSELNMSSLELGDSALYFCASSPGTHTGELFFGEGSRLTVL.

The chain links TRBV27 to TRBJ1-4, with TRBD1 matching 7 bases. V dropped 6 bases and J dropped 2; count of bases not matched to a gene: 6. The CDR3 has 15 amino acids. Germline V gene lookup returns CDR1 MNHEY and CDR2 SMNVEV (reference sequence). CDR3 coding DNA: TGTGCCAGCAGACTGAACAGGGGTACTAATGAAAAACTGTTTTTT. Amino acids: CASRLNRGTNEKLFF.

The V gene is TRBV6-1, the J gene TRBJ2-3; D is ambiguous. The length of the CDR3 is 15 residues. V lost 5 bases and J lost 6, with 18 bases in between. The germline gives CDR1 MNHNS, CDR2 SASEGT. The CDR3 coding sequence is TGTGCCAGCAGTCCCCGGGTCTCCCTACCGGATACGCAGTATTTT. Residues: CASSPRVSLPDTQYF.

This clone came up a few times. The CDR3 coding sequence is TGTGCCAGTAGTAAGGGGGGCGCTTCGACCATGCCCGGGGAGCAGTACTTC. This translates into CASSKGGASTMPGEQYF. The chain is built from TRBV19 and TRBJ2-7; D is perhaps TRBD1 or TRBD2 (6 bases each). The CDR3 contains 17 residues. Germline V gene data show CDR1 as LNHDA and CDR2 as SQIVND (reference sequence). The germline V and J ends were trimmed by 4 bases and 7 bases, with 26 bases remaining between them.

The chain has TRBV6-5 and TRBJ1-2; maybe TRBD1 (6 bases). The V end was cut by 5 bases, the J end by 2 bases, with 9 bases between. CDR1 MNHEY and CDR2 SVGAGI come from the germline V gene. The CDR3 has 13 residues. The CDR3 DNA is TGTGCCAGCAGTCCCAGGGGCAACTATGGCTACACCTTC. Amino acids: CASSPRGNYGYTF.

V gene TRBV5-4 combines with J gene TRBJ2-3; 9 bases are a match to TRBD2. V lost 5 bases to trimming and J lost 4 bases; unmatched junction nucleotides: 14. The CDR3 is 17 residues long. The germline V gene has CDR1 SGHNT and CDR2 YYREEE (reference sequence). CDR3 coding DNA: TGTGCCAGCAGGTCTCGGGTGGCGGGGGGGCCCGCAGATACGCAGTATTTT. It specifies CASRSRVAGGPADTQYF.

The J gene is TRBJ2-1, the V gene TRBV5-1; 13 nucleotides agree with TRBD2. The CDR3 is 16 residues long. Looked up from germline, CDR1 is SGHRS and CDR2 is YFSETQ. Germline trimming cut 0 bases from V and 8 bases from J; bases unmatched to any gene: 5. As DNA, the CDR3 is TGCGCCAGCAGCTTGGGGGGACTAGCGGGGTTTGATGAGCAGTTCTTC. It is translated as CASSLGGLAGFDEQFF.

This CDR3 is CASSFGRISGTSETQYF. CDR3 sequence (DNA): TGTGCCAGCAGCTTTGGACGGATATCCGGGACTTCTGAGACCCAGTACTTC. The rearrangement uses TRBV11-2 and TRBJ2-5; D is perhaps TRBD2 (6 bases). V was shortened by 3 bases and J by 5 bases, with 22 bases between the two germline ends. Germline V gene sequence: CDR1 SGHAT, CDR2 FQNNGV. CDR3 length: 17 residues.

The rearrangement joins TRBV4-1 to TRBJ2-3; 12 bases agree with TRBD2. The CDR3 is 18 residues long. The germline V gene has CDR1 MGHRA and CDR2 YSYEKL. After removal of 0 bases from V and 2 bases from J, the junction contained 6 bases not matched to a gene. CDR3 DNA: TGCGCCAGCAGCCAAGAGACTAGCGGGGGCCCTAACACAGATACGCAGTATTTT. This codes for CASSQETSGGPNTDTQYF.

The gene calls are TRBV2 and TRBJ2-2; possibly TRBD1 for D (6 bases). In germline, CDR1 is SNHLY, CDR2 FYNNEI. V gave up 6 bases and J gave up 1 base, with 9 bases separating them. This CDR3 is 14 amino acids long. Here the CDR3 reads CASRGAENTGELFF. The CDR3, as DNA: TGTGCCAGCAGGGGGGCGGAGAACACCGGGGAGCTGTTTTTT.

The chain combines TRBV2 with TRBJ1-4; TRBD1 matches at 8 bases. The junction had 6 bases not matched to a gene; V was cut back by 4 bases and J by 5 bases. The CDR3 is 15 amino acids. CDR1 and CDR2 (germline): SNHLY, FYNNEI. The CDR3 protein is CASSAQGAMNEKLFF. For the CDR3, the DNA is TGTGCCAGCAGTGCCCAGGGGGCAATGAATGAAAAACTGTTTTTT.